This T cell receptor beta chain emerged from a study of T cell repertoires in cytomegalovirus infection. Study context: TCR beta signatures that were public indicated CMV infection and matching HLA type.

In this sample, this clonotype turned up a few times. What it recognizes is unknown. Trimming took 4 bases from V and 7 from J, leaving 13 bases between them. Per germline, CDR1 MDHEN and CDR2 SYDVKM. CDR3 length: 14 amino acids. TCRdb reprocessed the reads with MiXCR, giving one entry per CDR3 protein. Among over 150,000 distinct CDR3 sequences listed, about 17% were seen once. Study findings and constraints: Clonotypes of TCR beta that were HLA-C-restricted and CMV-specific dominated the ex vivo response. Summed public TCR beta family frequency identified CMV carriers bearing the relevant HLA.

V gene TRBV28 combines with J gene TRBJ1-4; no clear D gene. Sequencing used CD8+ T cells from PBMCs. The clonotype was recovered from a human donor in good health (CMV status not recorded). Some clones in this sample may be carry-over from other donors' samples. Here the CDR3 reads CASSSFDTGEKLFF. The CDR3 nucleotides are TGTGCCAGCAGTTCCTTCGACACCGGTGAAAAACTGTTTTTT.